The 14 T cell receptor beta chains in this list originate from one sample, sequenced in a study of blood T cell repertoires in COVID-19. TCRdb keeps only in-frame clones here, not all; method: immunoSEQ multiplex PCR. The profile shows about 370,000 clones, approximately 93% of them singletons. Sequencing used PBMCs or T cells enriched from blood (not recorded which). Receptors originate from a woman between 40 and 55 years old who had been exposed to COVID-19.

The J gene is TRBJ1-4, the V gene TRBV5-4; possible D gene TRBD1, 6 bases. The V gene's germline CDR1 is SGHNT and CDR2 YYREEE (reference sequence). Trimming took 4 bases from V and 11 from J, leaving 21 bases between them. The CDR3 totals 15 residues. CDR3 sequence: CASSESGSGVEKLFF. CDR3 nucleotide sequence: TGTGCCAGCAGCGAGAGTGGGTCAGGGGTTGAGAAACTGTTTTTT.

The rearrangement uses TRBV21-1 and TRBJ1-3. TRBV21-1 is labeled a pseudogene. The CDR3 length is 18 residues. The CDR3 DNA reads TGTGCCAGCAGCAAAGGGGCGGGGGGAAGGATCCCTGGAAACACCATATATTTT. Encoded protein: CASSKGAGGRIPGNTIYF.

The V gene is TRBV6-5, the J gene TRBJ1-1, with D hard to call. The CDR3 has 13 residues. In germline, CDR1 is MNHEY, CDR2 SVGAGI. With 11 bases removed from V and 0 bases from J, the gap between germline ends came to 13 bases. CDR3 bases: TGTGCCTCCAGGAGGGCGATGAACACTGAAGCTTTCTTT. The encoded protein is CASRRAMNTEAFF.

The chain's CDR3 is CASSEQLYGYTF. Written as DNA, the CDR3 is TGTGCCAGCAGTGAACAACTGTATGGCTACACCTTC. The genes are TRBV25-1 and TRBJ1-2; D call uncertain. This CDR3 spans 12 amino acids. V lost 2 bases to trimming and J lost 5 bases, with 6 bases between them. The germline CDR1 and CDR2 sequences are MGHDK and SYGVNS.

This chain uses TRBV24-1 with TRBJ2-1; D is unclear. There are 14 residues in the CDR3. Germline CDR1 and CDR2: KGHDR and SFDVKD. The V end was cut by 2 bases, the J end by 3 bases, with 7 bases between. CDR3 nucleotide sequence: TGTGCCACCAGTGATTGGAGACTCTACAATGAGCAGTTCTTC. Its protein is CATSDWRLYNEQFF.

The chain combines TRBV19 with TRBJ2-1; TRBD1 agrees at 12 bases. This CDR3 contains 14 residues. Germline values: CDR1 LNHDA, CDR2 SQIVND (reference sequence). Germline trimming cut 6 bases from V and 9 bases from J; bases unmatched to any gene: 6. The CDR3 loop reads CASRTGQGAGEQFF. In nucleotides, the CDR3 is TGTGCCAGTAGGACGGGACAGGGGGCGGGTGAGCAGTTCTTC.

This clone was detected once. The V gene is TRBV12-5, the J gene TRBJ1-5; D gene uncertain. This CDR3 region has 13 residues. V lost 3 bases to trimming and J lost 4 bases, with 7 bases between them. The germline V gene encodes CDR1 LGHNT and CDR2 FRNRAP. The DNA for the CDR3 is TGTGCTAGTGGTTTCGGGAGTAATCAGCCCCAGCATTTT. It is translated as CASGFGSNQPQHF.

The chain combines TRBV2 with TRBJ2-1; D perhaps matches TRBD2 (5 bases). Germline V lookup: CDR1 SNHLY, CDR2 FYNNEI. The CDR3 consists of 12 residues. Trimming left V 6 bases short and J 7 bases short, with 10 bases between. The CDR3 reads CASRRAWNEQFF. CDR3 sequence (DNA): TGTGCCAGCAGGCGGGCGTGGAATGAGCAGTTCTTC. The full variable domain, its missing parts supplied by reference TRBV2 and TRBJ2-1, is EPEVTQTPSHQVTQMGQEVILRCVPISNHLYFYWYRQILGQKVEFLVSFYNNEISEKSEIFDDQFSVERPDGSNFTLKIRSTKLEDSAMYFCASRRAWNEQFFGPGTRLTVL.

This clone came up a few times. The CDR3 coding sequence is TGCGCCAGCAGCACGCGACTAGGTCCCTACGAGCAGTACTTC. Protein product: CASSTRLGPYEQYF. This chain connects TRBV4-3 to TRBJ2-7, with D possibly TRBD2 on 6 matching bases. Germline V gene data show CDR1 as LGHNA and CDR2 as YSLEER. Trimming took off 5 bases at V and 2 bases at J, with 13 bases between the two ends. The CDR3 is 14 amino acids.

The CDR3 here is CASSRTGGNAFF. The CDR3 coding sequence is TGTGCCAGCAGCCGGACAGGGGGCAATGCTTTCTTT. The chain combines TRBV13 with TRBJ1-1; TRBD1 agrees at 11 bases. The germline CDR1 and CDR2 sequences are PRHDT and FYEKMQ (reference sequence). This CDR3 has 12 amino acids. Trimming removed 5 bases from V and 11 bases from J; junction bases left unmatched: 4.

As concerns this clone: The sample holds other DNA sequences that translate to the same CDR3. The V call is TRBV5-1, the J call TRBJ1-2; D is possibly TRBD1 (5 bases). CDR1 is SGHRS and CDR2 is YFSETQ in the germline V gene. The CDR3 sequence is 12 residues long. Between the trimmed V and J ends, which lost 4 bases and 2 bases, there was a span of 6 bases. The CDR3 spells CASSAGNYGYTF. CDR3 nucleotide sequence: TGCGCCAGCAGCGCAGGGAACTATGGCTACACCTTC. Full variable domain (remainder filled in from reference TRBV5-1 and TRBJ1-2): KAGVTQTPRYLIKTRGQQVTLSCSPISGHRSVSWYQQTPGQGLQFLFEYFSETQRNKGNFPGRFSGRQFSNSRSEMNVSTLELGDSALYLCASSAGNYGYTFGSGTRLTVV.

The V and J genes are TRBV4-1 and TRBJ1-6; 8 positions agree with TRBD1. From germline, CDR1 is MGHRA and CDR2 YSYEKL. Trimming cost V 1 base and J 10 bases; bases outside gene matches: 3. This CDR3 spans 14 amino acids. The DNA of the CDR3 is TGCGCCAGCAGCCAAGGTTGGACAGGGTCACCCCTCCACTTT. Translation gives CASSQGWTGSPLHF.

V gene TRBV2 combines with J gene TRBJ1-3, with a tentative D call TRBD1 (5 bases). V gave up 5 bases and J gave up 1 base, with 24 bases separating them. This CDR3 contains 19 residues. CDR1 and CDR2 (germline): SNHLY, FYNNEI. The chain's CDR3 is CASSRGARRGSGSGNTIYF. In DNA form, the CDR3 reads TGTGCCAGCAGTAGAGGGGCTAGGCGGGGATCAGGGTCTGGAAACACCATATATTTT.

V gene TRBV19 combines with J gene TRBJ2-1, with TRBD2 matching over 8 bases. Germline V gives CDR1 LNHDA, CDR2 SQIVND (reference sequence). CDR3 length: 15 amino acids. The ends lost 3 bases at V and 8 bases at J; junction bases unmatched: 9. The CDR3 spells CASSIRGPGGYEQFF. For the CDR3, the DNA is TGTGCCAGTAGTATTCGTGGCCCGGGGGGGTATGAGCAGTTCTTC.